This T cell receptor (beta chain) originates from a study of neurological immune-mediated disorders. Between the trimmed V and J ends, which lost 6 bases and 5 bases, there was a span of 8 bases. The CDR3 spans 11 residues. This clonotype showed up many times. TCRdb recomputed calls from the 5' RACE reads with MiXCR, one row per CDR3 protein. The sample records roughly 60,000 distinct CDR3 sequences, 11% being singletons. The receptor's source is a man between 60 and 75 years old in good health. The J gene is TRBJ2-7, the V gene TRBV12-3 or TRBV12-4; D possibly corresponds to TRBD2 (6 bases). Sequencing was carried out using PBMCs. The CDR3 region has the DNA TGTGCCAGCAGAGCGGGCCACGAGCAGTACTTC. Translation gives CASRAGHEQYF.